This TCR beta chain was retrieved from a study of blood T cell repertoires in COVID-19 (dated by TCRdb to 2018 to 2021). Notes on the research overall: Samples from collaborators originated in the United States, Italy and Spain and spanned both the acute and convalescent phases of COVID-19. Samples came from the ongoing ImmuneRACE study (first 160 participants) plus 1,254 subjects from 6 global collaborators. Subjects who had been exposed to COVID-19, were actively infected with it, or had recovered from it provided the deeply sampled blood TCRbeta repertoires that made up the dataset. Nearly every sample came with metadata listing a de-identified subject ID, COVID-19 status, age in years and sex. The repertoires were released in a freely available public database intended as a resource for research on the immune response to SARS-CoV-2. The prospective study material was composed of cDNA or gDNA derived from T cells, B-cell-depleted T cells, or PBMCs. Where HLA class I and class II types were available, the types were taken from metadata supplied by the sample provider, not from assay-based typing.

TCRbeta CDR3 regions were amplified from genomic DNA by means of the immunoSEQ Assay, a bias-controlled multiplex PCR. Regarding the original processing steps: Within the assay, amplification of reference gene primers was used to estimate how many nucleated cells each sample contained. To quantify the absolute abundance of each unique TCRbeta CDR3 rearrangement, sequence reads were collapsed and filtered. Productive Simpson clonality was computed per sample as the square root of Simpson's diversity index over productive rearrangements. Imported from immuneACCESS, the table was reduced by TCRdb to in-frame sequences with V and J called. These copies leave out some clones; in studies compared against another copy, an unresolved V gene accounts for under half, and the cause of the remainder is not known. V, J and clone size are those of that table, while D and trimming were read from the DNA. The sample table holds roughly 320,000 clones, of which over 85% were seen once. The ten largest make up 1.8% of the sample.

One collaborating source in Seattle enrolled patients while the patients were actively infected and followed the patients over time throughout the course of disease. Each collaborating institution followed its own protocols to collect whole blood in K2EDTA tubes. For TCRbeta analysis, collaborators shipped samples as frozen whole blood, isolated PBMCs, or DNA extracted from either of those sample types. Study-wide findings and limitations: The quantity of clinical and demographic metadata differed by source and by participant and was supplied without curation.

As concerns this clone: Its binding antigen is unknown. The input lacks base qualities; no much larger clone sits a single base away.

Based on the germline V gene (reference sequence), the CDR1 and CDR2 sequences are LNHNV and YYDKDF. From the cysteine through the phenylalanine, the CDR3 covers 16 amino acids. Here the CDR3 DNA is all that survives: 48 bases in frame from base 1. V ends up 5 bases short and J 4 bases short, with an unmatched junction base count of 11. In this chain, TRBV15 is recombined with TRBJ2-1; 7 bases in between match TRBD1. The sequence derives from a woman under 40 with COVID-19, enrolled during active disease. The sequencing sample was made of peripheral blood. The CDR3 corresponds to CATSPITGQKYNEQFF. The DNA sequence is as follows: TGTGCCACCAGCCCCATTACGGGACAGAAATACAATGAGCAGTTCTTC.